The TCR beta chain described here comes from a study of T cell repertoires in cytomegalovirus infection. Background on the study: Based on public TCR beta signatures, there were indications of CMV infection and of a matching HLA type. Study-wide findings and caveats: Summed frequency of shared TCR beta families picked out CMV carriers who also had the relevant HLA. CMV-specific TCR beta clonotypes restricted by HLA-C were the ones dominating the ex vivo response.

TCRdb passed the reads through MiXCR, listing each CDR3 protein once. The sample lists 150,000 to 200,000 distinct CDR3 sequences, roughly a fifth occurring once. This clonotype was detected many times. Its antigen remains unidentified. CDR3 size: 14 residues. V dropped 6 bases and J dropped 6; count of bases not matched to a gene: 6. CDR1 and CDR2 from the germline V gene are SEHNR and FQNEAQ (reference sequence). The sample comprised PBMCs. The clonotype originates from a human donor in good health (CMV status not recorded). Some clones in this sample may be carry-over from other donors' samples. The chain carries TRBV7-9 and TRBJ1-4, with 8 bases matching TRBD1. The CDR3 DNA reads TGTGCCAGCAGACCCGGACAGGGTGATGAAAAACTGTTTTTT. It translates to CASRPGQGDEKLFF. Using reference TRBV7-9 and TRBJ1-4 for the parts outside the CDR3, the full variable domain is DTGVSQNPRHKITKRGQNVTFRCDPISEHNRLYWYRQTLGQGPEFLTYFQNEAQLEKSRLLSDRFSAERPKGSFSTLEIQRTEQGDSAMYLCASRPGQGDEKLFFGSGTQLSVL.